This T cell receptor (beta chain) came from a study of T-cell reconstitution after alpha-beta-depleted transplantation in children. There are 16 residues in the CDR3. CDR1 and CDR2 (germline): SGHRS, YFSETQ. Researchers prepared the TCRbeta library using unique molecular identifiers, the study reports. TCRdb called the PCR reads again in MiXCR, with one record for every CDR3 protein. The sample holds more than 450,000 distinct CDR3 sequences, about 16% seen once. On this clonotype: Germline is not matched at one junction end, which may reflect a read error.

Sequenced material: PBMCs from the stem cell graft donor, taken from the stem cell graft. The genes are TRBV5-1 and TRBJ2-7; TRBD1 matches at 10 bases. The source of this sequence is a human donor who donated a stem cell graft to a child with acute lymphoblastic leukemia. CDR3 residues: CASSEPRQGASSEQYF. CDR3 DNA: TGCGCCAGCAGCGAACCAAGACAGGGGGCCTCCTCCGAGCAGTACTTC.